The 29 T cell receptor beta chains reported below all come from one sample, sequenced in a study of blood T cell repertoires in COVID-19. TCRdb keeps only in-frame clones here, not all; method: immunoSEQ multiplex PCR. The profile shows over 200,000 clones, around nine tenths of them singletons. Material: peripheral blood. The receptors originated from a woman in her sixties with acute or convalescent COVID-19.

This chain joins TRBV19 and TRBJ2-1; a possible D gene is TRBD1 (5 bases). CDR1 and CDR2 from the germline V gene are LNHDA and SQIVND (reference sequence). Trimming removed 3 bases from V and 10 bases from J, with 7 bases in between. The CDR3 has 11 amino acids. The CDR3 sequence is CASSIWGEQFF. The CDR3 DNA sequence: TGTGCCAGTAGTATTTGGGGCGAGCAGTTCTTC.

The chain recombines TRBV25-1 with TRBJ1-2; 8 bases fit TRBD1. CDR3 size: 13 residues. V lost 8 bases to trimming and J lost 4 bases; unmatched junction nucleotides: 6. CDR1 and CDR2 from the germline V gene are MGHDK and SYGVNS. CDR3 nucleotides: TGTGCCAGCGCTGGACAGGGCATCTATGGCTACACCTTC. Protein: CASAGQGIYGYTF.

The chain couples TRBV11-3 to TRBJ2-1; tentative D call: TRBD2 (5 bases). Germline assignment: CDR1 SGHNT and CDR2 YENEEA. Trimming stripped 2 bases from V and 1 base from J, with 6 bases between. The CDR3 extends over 14 amino acids. As DNA, the CDR3 is TGTGCCAGCAGCTTATCGGGATCCTACAATGAGCAGTTCTTC. It translates to CASSLSGSYNEQFF.

The chain employs TRBV24-1 and TRBJ2-1; maybe TRBD2 (5 bases). This CDR3 region has 13 residues. Trimming cost V 9 bases and J 4 bases, with 12 bases left between them. Germline lookup yields CDR1 KGHDR and CDR2 SFDVKD. CDR3 loop: CATWTSKYNEQFF. The DNA of the CDR3 is TGTGCCACCTGGACTTCGAAGTACAATGAGCAGTTCTTC.

This sequence joins TRBV6-2 or TRBV6-3 and TRBJ1-1; unclear D gene. Germline CDR1 and CDR2: MNHEY and SVGEGT. Trimming cost V 5 bases and J 5 bases, with 15 bases left between them. The CDR3 totals 14 residues. As DNA, the CDR3 is TGTGCCAGCAGTACTCGGGTTCCGGGGACTGAAGCTTTCTTT. This sequence encodes CASSTRVPGTEAFF.

The count of this clone is one. V and J are TRBV7-2 and TRBJ2-5; 7 bases agree with TRBD1. Unmatched junction bases numbered 9, after V lost 9 bases and J lost 5 bases. Germline CDR1 and CDR2: SGHTA and FQGNSA. The CDR3 is 13 amino acids. Here the CDR3 reads CASRTGPEETQYF. Here the CDR3 DNA reads TGTGCCAGTCGGACAGGACCTGAGGAGACCCAGTACTTC.

The CDR3 region has the DNA TGTGCCAGCAGTGAAGGCGGGGTTACACCTACCTACGAGCAGTACTTC. This gives the protein CASSEGGVTPTYEQYF. The V and J genes are TRBV2 and TRBJ2-7, with a weak D call TRBD2 (6 bases). The CDR3 loop spans 16 amino acids. Trimming cost V 1 base and J 2 bases, with 15 bases left between them. Per germline, CDR1 SNHLY and CDR2 FYNNEI.

The chain is built from TRBV19 and TRBJ2-1; tentative D call: TRBD1 (6 bases). V gave up 4 bases and J gave up 0 bases, with 13 bases separating them. The CDR3 covers 16 residues. The germline V gene has CDR1 LNHDA and CDR2 SQIVND (reference sequence). CDR3 region: CASSTRTAISYNEQFF. Written as DNA, the CDR3 is TGTGCCAGTAGTACACGGACAGCTATCTCCTACAATGAGCAGTTCTTC.

The sample holds one count of this clone. The rearrangement joins TRBV29-1 to TRBJ2-6; maybe TRBD2 (5 bases). CDR3 length equals 15 residues. Germline values: CDR1 SQVTM, CDR2 ANQGSEA. V dropped 2 bases and J dropped 2 bases, with 10 bases sitting between them. Written as DNA, the CDR3 is TGCAGCGTTGAACTTCGGGGTACTGGGGCCAACGTCCTGACTTTC. As protein: CSVELRGTGANVLTF.

The CDR3 loop reads CASSLEQADTQYF. CDR3 DNA sequence: TGTGCCAGCAGCTTGGAGCAGGCAGATACGCAGTATTTT. This chain joins TRBV5-4 and TRBJ2-3, with no clear D. Germline V gene lookup returns CDR1 SGHNT and CDR2 YYREEE (reference sequence). Between the trimmed V and J ends, which lost 0 bases and 4 bases, there was a span of 6 bases. This CDR3 comprises 13 residues. Combining the CDR3 with reference TRBV5-4 and TRBJ2-3 gives the whole variable domain ETGVTQSPTHLIKTRGQQVTLRCSSQSGHNTVSWYQQALGQGPQFIFQYYREEENGRGNFPPRFSGLQFPNYSSELNVNALELDDSALYLCASSLEQADTQYFGPGTRLTVL.

The chain employs TRBV27 and TRBJ2-3, with 7 bases aligning to TRBD1. V was pared by 0 bases and J by 1 base, with 10 bases of the junction left unmatched. The CDR3 has 18 amino acids. CDR1 is MNHEY, CDR2 SMNVEV, per germline (reference sequence). The CDR3 here is CASSLSPYQGDGTDTQYF. The CDR3 DNA reads TGTGCCAGCAGTTTATCGCCCTATCAGGGGGATGGCACAGATACGCAGTATTTT.

V is TRBV12-3 or TRBV12-4 and J is TRBJ1-5; D is unresolved. V gave up 2 bases and J gave up 2 bases, with 4 bases separating them. The CDR3 has 13 residues. CDR3 DNA sequence: TGTGCCAGCAGTTTACTAGGCAATCAGCCCCAGCATTTT. It codes for CASSLLGNQPQHF.

This rearrangement joins TRBV6-5 to TRBJ2-7, with 7 bases identical to TRBD1. Germline-derived CDR1 and CDR2 are MNHEY and SVGAGI. The V gene end was trimmed by 7 bases and the J gene end by 2 bases; junction bases not matched to a gene: 11. This CDR3 is 15 amino acids long. In nucleotides, the CDR3 is TGTGCCAGCAAGGGAGACAGGGAAGATCCCTACGAGCAGTACTTC. Its translation: CASKGDREDPYEQYF.

The rearrangement joins TRBV11-2 to TRBJ1-2; TRBD1 agrees at 7 bases. V trimming: 1 base; J trimming: 0 bases; junction bases outside the gene matches: 2. This CDR3 region has 15 residues. Germline V CDR1 and CDR2: SGHAT, FQNNGV. Here the CDR3 DNA reads TGTGCCAGCAGCTTAGGACAGGGCTCTAACTATGGCTACACCTTC. Its protein is CASSLGQGSNYGYTF.

The chain links TRBV5-4 to TRBJ2-3, with D maybe TRBD1 (6 bases). Germline V gene data show CDR1 as SGHNT and CDR2 as YYREEE (reference sequence). CDR3 length: 14 residues. V lost 3 bases and J lost 5, with 13 bases in between. CDR3 in DNA: TGTGCCAGCAGCTCTCCGGGACACGGAGATACGCAGTATTTT. Amino acid sequence: CASSSPGHGDTQYF.

The sample holds a few counts of this clone. The CDR3: CASSAGKETQYF. CDR3 nucleotide sequence: TGTGCCAGCAGCGCAGGGAAAGAGACCCAGTACTTC. The rearrangement links TRBV11-3 to TRBJ2-5; possibly TRBD1 for D (5 bases). V lost 5 bases to trimming and J lost 3 bases, with 7 bases between them. Germline V gives CDR1 SGHNT, CDR2 YENEEA. The CDR3 is made up of 12 amino acids.

The chain has TRBV11-2 and TRBJ1-2; D is ambiguous. Germline V CDR1 and CDR2: SGHAT, FQNNGV. Trimming pared 6 bases from V and 1 base from J, leaving 9 bases between. The CDR3 is made up of 13 amino acids. This CDR3 is CASSIADNYGYTF. CDR3 sequence (DNA): TGTGCCAGCAGTATAGCGGATAACTATGGCTACACCTTC.

The DNA of the CDR3 is TGTGCCAGCAGCCCACGGAACCTGACAGGCCCCTACAATGAGCAGTTCTTC. This gives the protein CASSPRNLTGPYNEQFF. The J gene is TRBJ2-1, the V gene TRBV7-9, with D perhaps matching TRBD1 (6 bases). Trimming shortened V by 5 bases and J by 2 bases, and 19 bases separated the two germline ends. The CDR3 loop spans 17 amino acids. Germline V gene sequence: CDR1 SEHNR, CDR2 FQNEAQ (reference sequence). Complete variable domain (other parts from reference TRBV7-9 and TRBJ2-1): DTGVSQNPRHKITKRGQNVTFRCDPISEHNRLYWYRQTLGQGPEFLTYFQNEAQLEKSRLLSDRFSAERPKGSFSTLEIQRTEQGDSAMYLCASSPRNLTGPYNEQFFGPGTRLTVL.

The chain combines TRBV3-1 (or the pseudogene TRBV3-2) with TRBJ1-2; tentatively, D is TRBD1 (6 bases). CDR1 and CDR2 from the germline V gene are LGHDT and YNNKEL (reference sequence). V lost 3 bases and J lost 5, with 10 bases in between. The CDR3 length is 13 residues. The CDR3 spells CASSQRGGYGYTF. CDR3 coding DNA: TGTGCCAGCAGCCAGAGGGGGGGATATGGCTACACCTTC.

This chain joins TRBV20-1 and TRBJ1-2; D is perhaps TRBD1 (6 bases). V dropped 3 bases and J dropped 4 bases, with 18 bases sitting between them. The length of the CDR3 is 15 residues. Germline V CDR1 and CDR2: DFQATT, SNEGSKA (reference sequence). Here the CDR3 reads CSASMGGRPVYGYTF. In DNA form, the CDR3 reads TGCAGTGCTAGTATGGGGGGGCGCCCCGTCTATGGCTACACCTTC.

CDR3 DNA sequence: TGTGCCAGCAGTCGCCAGGGGGAGCAGTTCTTC. Its protein product is CASSRQGEQFF. This sequence joins TRBV28 and TRBJ2-1; weak D call: TRBD1 (6 bases). This CDR3 is 11 amino acids long. Germline V gene data show CDR1 as MDHEN and CDR2 as SYDVKM. The V end was cut by 5 bases, the J end by 10 bases, with 9 bases between. Complete variable domain (other parts from reference TRBV28 and TRBJ2-1): DVKVTQSSRYLVKRTGEKVFLECVQDMDHENMFWYRQDPGLGLRLIYFSYDVKMKEKGDIPEGYSVSREKKERFSLILESASTNQTSMYLCASSRQGEQFFGPGTRLTVL.

The genes are TRBV21-1 and TRBJ2-7; the table's D call of TRBD2 was not tested on the DNA. TRBV21-1 is a pseudogene. The CDR3 length is 14 residues. Written as DNA, the CDR3 is TGTGCCAGCTTCACCACGGTCCCCTCCTACGAGCAGTACTTC. Encoded protein: CASFTTVPSYEQYF.

This chain links TRBV12-2 with TRBJ1-2; TRBD1 is the table's D call and was not checked against the DNA. TRBV12-2 is termed a pseudogene. The CDR3 loop spans 18 amino acids. CDR3 nucleotide sequence: TGTGCAAGTCGCTTGGTCAGGGACAGGCCTAAACTGCACTATGGCTACACCTTC. Encoded protein: CASRLVRDRPKLHYGYTF.

This rearrangement joins TRBV19 to TRBJ1-5; TRBD1 might be the D (5 bases). This CDR3 has 16 residues. The V and J ends lost 4 bases and 6 bases respectively, with 19 bases between them. The V gene's germline CDR1 is LNHDA and CDR2 SQIVND (reference sequence). CDR3 protein: CASSKGIFSRSQPQHF. CDR3 DNA: TGTGCCAGTAGTAAGGGGATATTCTCGAGAAGTCAGCCCCAGCATTTT.

The sample holds one count of this clone. V and J are TRBV30 and TRBJ1-4; 7 bases fit TRBD1. The CDR3 runs 13 residues. Germline CDR1 is GTSNPN and CDR2 is SVGIG (reference sequence). The V segment lost 5 bases and the J segment 4 bases; nucleotides outside the gene matches: 4. The CDR3 DNA is TGTGCCTGGCAGGGACAGAGTAATGAAAAACTGTTTTTT. Its translation is CAWQGQSNEKLFF. Using reference TRBV30 and TRBJ1-4 for the parts outside the CDR3, the full variable domain is SQTIHQWPATLVQPVGSPLSLECTVEGTSNPNLYWYRQAAGRGLQLLFYSVGIGQISSEVPQNLSASRPQDRQFILSSKKLLLSDSGFYLCAWQGQSNEKLFFGSGTQLSVL.

CDR3 sequence (DNA): TGCGCCAGCCGTGAGGTCAGCTCTGGAAACACCATATATTTT. This codes for CASREVSSGNTIYF. This chain uses TRBV5-1 with TRBJ1-3; no definite D call. The CDR3 is made up of 14 amino acids. Germline CDR1 is SGHRS and CDR2 is YFSETQ. V lost 7 bases and J 0 bases, leaving 11 bases between the germline ends.

The chain combines TRBV29-1 with TRBJ2-2, with 9 bases that match TRBD1. The V and J ends lost 3 bases and 6 bases, in that order; junction bases with no gene match: 8. This CDR3 spans 15 amino acids. The germline V gene encodes CDR1 SQVTM and CDR2 ANQGSEA. As DNA, the CDR3 is TGCAGCGTTGATTCCCCGGGACAGGGAGCCGGGGAGCTGTTTTTT. Translating it yields CSVDSPGQGAGELFF.

There are a few counts of this clone. The chain recombines TRBV18 with TRBJ2-5; 8 positions match TRBD1. In germline, CDR1 is KGHSH, CDR2 LQKENI. This CDR3 has 16 amino acids. V gave up 4 bases and J gave up 5 bases; unmatched junction bases: 12. The CDR3 loop is CASSQELGQGGETQYF. CDR3 bases: TGTGCCAGCTCACAAGAACTTGGACAGGGCGGGGAGACCCAGTACTTC.

The J gene is TRBJ2-1, the V gene TRBV11-3, with TRBD2 identical over 10 bases. The germline gives CDR1 SGHNT, CDR2 YENEEA. With 5 bases clipped from V and 7 bases from J, the junction kept 11 bases outside the gene matches. The CDR3 is 16 residues long. The CDR3 region has the DNA TGTGCCAGCAGCCGAAAGCGGGGGGGTAATCGGAATGAGCAGTTCTTC. Translated: CASSRKRGGNRNEQFF. The full variable domain, in which reference TRBV11-3 and TRBJ2-1 provide the parts outside the CDR3, is EAGVVQSPRYKIIEKKQPVAFWCNPISGHNTLYWYLQNLGQGPELLIRYENEEAVDDSQLPKDRFSAERLKGVDSTLKIQPAELGDSAVYLCASSRKRGGNRNEQFFGPGTRLTVL.